This entry concerns a single T cell receptor (beta chain). The method was immunoSEQ multiplex PCR; TCRdb's version includes in-frame clones alone and lacks a portion of them. Found here are about 150,000 clones, just over 85% of them singletons; the top ten hold 1.7%. The germline gives CDR1 MDHEN, CDR2 SYDVKM. V lost 5 bases and J lost 6, with 13 bases in between. CDR3 length: 14 amino acids. This record belongs to a study of control samples from healthy donors and cancer patients. Sequencing input: blood. This chain links TRBV28 with TRBJ1-4, with a tentative D call TRBD1 (5 bases). The clonotype comes from a man aged 18 to 29 in good health. CDR3 amino acids: CASSLRDSYEKLFF. CDR3 in DNA: TGTGCCAGCAGTCTCCGGGACTCCTATGAAAAACTGTTTTTT.